The 22 T cell receptor beta chains below come from one sample, sequenced in a study of regulatory T cells in long-lasting Graves disease. The authors built TCR beta libraries using iRepertoire HTBI primers and Arm-PCR of CDR3 regions. TCRdb passed the multiplex PCR reads through MiXCR, listing each CDR3 protein once. The sample has 550,000 to 600,000 distinct CDR3 sequences, 16% seen once; the top ten hold approximately 12%. Time point denoted: newly diagnosed GD, antithyroid drugs for less than 3 months. PBMC RNA was the source of the TCR library. The same specimen was also included in a second study, on T cells in Graves' hyperthyroidism and ophthalmopathy.

The material was peripheral blood mononuclear cells (PBMCs), obtained at new diagnosis, from a patient treated with antithyroid drugs. All receptors come from a man between 18 and 29 years old with Graves disease.

This rearrangement joins TRBV6-2 or TRBV6-3 to TRBJ2-1; D could derive from TRBD1 or TRBD2 (5 bases each). Trimming pared 6 bases from V and 5 bases from J, leaving 17 bases between. The CDR3 consists of 15 residues. From germline, CDR1 is MNHEY and CDR2 SVGEGT. The CDR3 bases are TGTGCCAGCAGCCCCGGGACCCCCCAACACAATGAGCAGTTCTTC. It codes for CASSPGTPQHNEQFF.

The table lists this clonotype with many counts. The chain couples TRBV28 to TRBJ2-7; D is possibly TRBD1 (5 bases). Germline lookup yields CDR1 MDHEN and CDR2 SYDVKM. The CDR3 is made up of 13 amino acids. The V end lost 6 bases, the J end lost 10 bases, and 19 bases lay between the germline ends. This chain's CDR3 is CASSPNSGAAQYF. The CDR3 coding sequence is TGTGCCAGCAGCCCAAATTCTGGGGCAGCCCAGTACTTC.

At least ten counts were recorded for this clonotype. The chain recombines TRBV30 with TRBJ2-1; D unresolved. With 7 bases removed from V and 1 base from J, the gap between germline ends came to 8 bases. CDR3 size: 12 residues. Per the germline V gene, CDR1 is GTSNPN and CDR2 is SVGIG (reference sequence). The CDR3 sequence is CALSLSYNEQFF. The CDR3 nucleotides read TGTGCCTTATCTTTGTCCTACAATGAGCAGTTCTTC.

The chain couples TRBV30 to TRBJ2-1; D may be TRBD1 (6 bases). V was pared by 5 bases and J by 5 bases, with 13 bases between. CDR1 is GTSNPN, CDR2 SVGIG, per germline (reference sequence). The CDR3 totals 13 residues. Here the CDR3 reads CAWEQGPHNEQFF. For the CDR3, the DNA is TGTGCCTGGGAGCAGGGGCCCCACAATGAGCAGTTCTTC.

This clonotype was detected a few times. V usage is TRBV28 and J usage is TRBJ1-3; 7 nucleotides match TRBD1. V trimming: 0 bases; J trimming: 0 bases; junction bases outside the gene matches: 8. The length of the CDR3 is 18 residues. The germline CDR1 and CDR2 sequences are MDHEN and SYDVKM. The CDR3 here is CASSLWWTGADSGNTIYF. The CDR3 DNA sequence: TGTGCCAGCAGTTTATGGTGGACAGGAGCAGACTCTGGAAACACCATATATTTT.

The rearrangement uses TRBV20-1 and TRBJ1-5, with unresolved D. The CDR3 extends over 14 amino acids. Per the germline V gene, CDR1 is DFQATT and CDR2 is SNEGSKA (reference sequence). Trimming left V 4 bases short and J 6 bases short, with 16 bases between. CDR3 in amino acids: CSATPNPLSQPQHF. CDR3 coding DNA: TGCAGTGCTACTCCGAACCCCCTGAGTCAGCCCCAGCATTTT.

About this clonotype: One end of the junction fails to match germline, which may point to a read error. The V call is TRBV19, the J call TRBJ2-7, with TRBD2 matching over 8 bases. The CDR3 spans 15 residues. In germline, CDR1 is LNHDA, CDR2 SQIVND (reference sequence). CDR3 loop: CASSGGPSGFYEQHF. DNA for the CDR3: TGTGCCAGTAGTGGGGGGCCTAGCGGGTTCTACGAGCAGCACTTC. Variable domain in full (rest from reference TRBV19 and TRBJ2-7): DGGITQSPKYLFRKEGQNVTLSCEQNLNHDAMYWYRQDPGQGLRLIYYSQIVNDFQKGDIAEGYSVSREKKESFPLTVTSAQKNPTAFYLCASSGGPSGFYEQHFGPGTRLTVT.

This sequence joins TRBV3-1 and TRBJ2-2, with 9 bases fitting TRBD2. The ends lost 7 bases at V and 3 bases at J; junction bases unmatched: 3. Germline V gives CDR1 LGHDT, CDR2 YNNKEL (reference sequence). The CDR3 loop spans 14 amino acids. CDR3 protein: CASTRGRDTGELFF. The DNA for the CDR3 is TGTGCCAGCACCCGCGGGAGGGACACCGGGGAGCTGTTTTTT.

This rearrangement joins TRBV19 to TRBJ2-5, with D perhaps TRBD2 (6 bases). Trimming took off 5 bases at V and 0 bases at J, with 19 bases between the two ends. The V gene's germline CDR1 is LNHDA and CDR2 SQIVND (reference sequence). The CDR3 runs to 17 residues. CDR3 sequence: CASSSILFWEDQETQYF. The DNA of the CDR3 is TGTGCCAGTAGTTCCATCCTCTTTTGGGAGGACCAAGAGACCCAGTACTTC. The variable domain in full, with the rest retrieved from reference TRBV19 and TRBJ2-5, is DGGITQSPKYLFRKEGQNVTLSCEQNLNHDAMYWYRQDPGQGLRLIYYSQIVNDFQKGDIAEGYSVSREKKESFPLTVTSAQKNPTAFYLCASSSILFWEDQETQYFGPGTRLLVL.

The sample holds many counts of this clonotype. The chain uses TRBV2 and TRBJ2-1; 9 bases are shared with TRBD2. The CDR3 runs 15 residues. The V gene end was trimmed by 6 bases and the J gene end by 1 base; junction bases not matched to a gene: 4. CDR1 and CDR2 from the germline V gene are SNHLY and FYNNEI. The CDR3 region is CASSLSGRSYNEQFF. The CDR3 nucleotides are TGTGCCAGCAGCCTTAGCGGGAGATCCTACAATGAGCAGTTCTTC.

This clonotype was detected many times. The chain recombines TRBV9 with TRBJ2-1; 8 bases are shared with TRBD1. The CDR3 has 15 residues. V shed 0 bases and J 7 bases; nucleotides not matched to a gene: 6. Germline V gene sequence: CDR1 SGDLS, CDR2 YYNGEE. CDR3 in DNA: TGTGCCAGCAGCGTAGACAGGGGGTCTGGGAATGAGCAGTTCTTC. It yields the protein CASSVDRGSGNEQFF. Drawing the rest from reference TRBV9 and TRBJ2-1, the complete variable domain is DSGVTQTPKHLITATGQRVTLRCSPRSGDLSVYWYQQSLDQGLQFLIQYYNGEERAKGNILERFSAQQFPDLHSELNLSSLELGDSALYFCASSVDRGSGNEQFFGPGTRLTVL.

This chain connects TRBV20-1 to TRBJ2-3; D remains unclear. The CDR3 consists of 15 residues. Per germline, CDR1 DFQATT and CDR2 SNEGSKA (reference sequence). V was pared by 4 bases and J by 1 base, with 15 bases between. The CDR3 loop is CSATPGSWGTDTQYF. Written as DNA, the CDR3 is TGCAGTGCTACTCCCGGGTCCTGGGGCACAGATACGCAGTATTTT.

This clonotype was observed many times. CDR3 sequence: CASRAGGGNQPQHF. CDR3 in DNA: TGTGCCAGCCGTGCGGGGGGAGGCAATCAGCCCCAGCATTTT. The J gene is TRBJ1-5, the V gene TRBV27; tentative D call: TRBD1 (5 bases). The V and J ends lost 8 bases and 2 bases respectively, with 13 bases between them. Germline values: CDR1 MNHEY, CDR2 SMNVEV (reference sequence). CDR3 length equals 14 residues.

This clonotype showed up many times. The chain has TRBV12-3 or TRBV12-4 and TRBJ1-2; 8 nucleotides agree with TRBD1. Trimming removed 8 bases from V and 11 bases from J; junction bases left unmatched: 10. The CDR3 is 12 amino acids. This CDR3 reads CASSDRASGYTF. The CDR3 coding sequence is TGTGCCAGCTCGGACAGGGCCTCGGGGTACACCTTC.

This clonotype was counted only a few times. The chain joins TRBV12-3 or TRBV12-4 to TRBJ1-5, with D perhaps TRBD1 (6 bases). V was shortened by 7 bases and J by 0 bases, with 13 bases between the two germline ends. CDR3 length: 15 amino acids. The CDR3 here is CASIRDRYSNQPQHF. CDR3 bases: TGTGCCAGCATAAGAGACAGGTATAGCAATCAGCCCCAGCATTTT.

A note on this clonotype: A read error may explain this, as a much larger clone is one base away. The chain is built from TRBV10-2 and TRBJ2-5; TRBD1 agrees at 9 bases. CDR1 is WSHSY and CDR2 is SAAADI in the germline V gene. CDR3 length equals 15 residues. The CDR3 here is CGSSETTGGRETQYF. The CDR3 region has the DNA TGCGGCAGCAGTGAGACAACAGGGGGCCGGGAGACCCAGTACTTC.

This clonotype was observed many times. The chain joins TRBV20-1 to TRBJ2-7; 13 positions agree with TRBD2. Germline lookup yields CDR1 DFQATT and CDR2 SNEGSKA (reference sequence). V lost 5 bases, J lost 5 bases, and 15 bases stayed unmatched. The CDR3 covers 17 residues. CDR3 protein: CSAWAGLAGVSRDEQYF. For the CDR3, the DNA is TGCAGTGCTTGGGCAGGACTAGCGGGAGTCTCGAGGGACGAGCAGTACTTC.

The gene calls are TRBV9 and TRBJ1-1; D possibly corresponds to TRBD1 (6 bases). Germline V lookup: CDR1 SGDLS, CDR2 YYNGEE. The CDR3 sequence is 14 residues long. Trimming cost V 5 bases and J 4 bases, with 15 bases left between them. CDR3 region: CASRSYGGSTEAFF. The CDR3 nucleotides are TGTGCCAGCAGGTCTTATGGGGGCAGCACTGAAGCTTTCTTT.

This clonotype showed up just a few times. The V call is TRBV18, the J call TRBJ1-1; D possibly corresponds to TRBD1 (5 bases). CDR3 size: 13 residues. Trimming took off 2 bases at V and 9 bases at J, with 13 bases between the two ends. Germline lookup yields CDR1 KGHSH and CDR2 LQKENI. This CDR3 is CASSPSDSRQAFF. CDR3 sequence (DNA): TGTGCCAGCTCACCAAGTGACAGCCGTCAAGCTTTCTTT.

This clonotype occurred a few times. The gene calls are TRBV6-1 and TRBJ2-4, with D perhaps TRBD2 (5 bases). The CDR3 contains 14 residues. Germline CDR1 reads MNHNS; CDR2 reads SASEGT. Trimming cost V 6 bases and J 1 base, with 10 bases left between them. CDR3 nucleotides: TGTGCCAGCAGCCTCGACTACGCCAAAAACATTCAGTACTTC. This codes for CASSLDYAKNIQYF.

The chain joins TRBV9 to TRBJ2-3; TRBD2 matches 9 bases. Germline CDR1 and CDR2: SGDLS and YYNGEE. The length of the CDR3 is 18 residues. Unmatched junction bases numbered 8, after V lost 0 bases and J lost 0 bases. The CDR3 region has the DNA TGTGCCAGCAGCGTAGAGGGGATAGCGGGAGCGAGCACAGATACGCAGTATTTT. It codes for CASSVEGIAGASTDTQYF.

In this sample, this clonotype turned up a few times. This rearrangement joins TRBV6-2 or TRBV6-3 to TRBJ2-3, with a possible D match to TRBD1 (6 bases). CDR1 and CDR2 (germline): MNHEY, SVGEGT. This CDR3 contains 13 residues. Trimming removed 10 bases at V and 4 bases at J, with 15 bases between. CDR3 sequence: CATEEQGSDTQYF. In nucleotides, the CDR3 is TGTGCCACCGAAGAACAGGGTTCAGATACGCAGTATTTT.